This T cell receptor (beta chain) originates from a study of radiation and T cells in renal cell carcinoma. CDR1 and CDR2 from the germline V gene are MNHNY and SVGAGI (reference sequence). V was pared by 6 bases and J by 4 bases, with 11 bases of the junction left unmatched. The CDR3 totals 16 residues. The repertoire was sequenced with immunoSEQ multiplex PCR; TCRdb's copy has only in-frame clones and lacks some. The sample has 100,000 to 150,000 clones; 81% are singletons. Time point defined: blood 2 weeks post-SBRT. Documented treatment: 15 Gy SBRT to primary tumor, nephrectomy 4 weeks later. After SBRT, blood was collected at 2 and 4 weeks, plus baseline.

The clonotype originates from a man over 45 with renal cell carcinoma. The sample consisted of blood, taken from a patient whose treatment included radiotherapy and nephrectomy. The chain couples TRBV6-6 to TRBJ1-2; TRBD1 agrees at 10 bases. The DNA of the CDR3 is TGTGCCAGCAGCCAGACAGGGGGCATTTCTGCCTATGGCTACACCTTC. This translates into CASSQTGGISAYGYTF.